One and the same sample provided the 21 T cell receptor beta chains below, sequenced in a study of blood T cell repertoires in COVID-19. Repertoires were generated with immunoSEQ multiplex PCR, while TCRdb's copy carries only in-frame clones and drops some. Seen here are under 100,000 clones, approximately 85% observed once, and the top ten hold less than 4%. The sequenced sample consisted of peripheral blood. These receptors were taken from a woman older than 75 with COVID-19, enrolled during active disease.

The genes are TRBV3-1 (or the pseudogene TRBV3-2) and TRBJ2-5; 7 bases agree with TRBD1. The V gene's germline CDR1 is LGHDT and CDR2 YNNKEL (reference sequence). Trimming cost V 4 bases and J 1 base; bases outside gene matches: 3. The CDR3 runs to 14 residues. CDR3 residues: CASSRRDSQETQYF. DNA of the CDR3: TGTGCCAGCAGCCGAAGGGACAGCCAAGAGACCCAGTACTTC.

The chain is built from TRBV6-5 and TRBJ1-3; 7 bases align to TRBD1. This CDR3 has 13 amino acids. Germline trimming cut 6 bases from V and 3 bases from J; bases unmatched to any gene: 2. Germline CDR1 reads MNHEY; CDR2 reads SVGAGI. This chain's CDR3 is CASRRDSGNTIYF. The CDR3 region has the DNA TGTGCCAGCAGGCGGGACAGTGGAAACACCATATATTTT.

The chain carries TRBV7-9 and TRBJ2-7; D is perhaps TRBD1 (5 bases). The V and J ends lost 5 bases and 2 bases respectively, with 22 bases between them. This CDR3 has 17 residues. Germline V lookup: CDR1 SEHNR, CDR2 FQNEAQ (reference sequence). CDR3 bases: TGTGCCAGCAGCGAAAGTAAGGGGCCCCACGCCGCCTACGAGCAGTACTTC. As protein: CASSESKGPHAAYEQYF.

CDR3 sequence (DNA): TGTGCCAGTCTAACAGGGGTAGGAGAGACCCAGTACTTC. Its protein is CASLTGVGETQYF. This sequence joins TRBV18 and TRBJ2-5; 7 bases line up with TRBD1. Germline V gene lookup returns CDR1 KGHSH and CDR2 LQKENI. Trimming removed 9 bases from V and 4 bases from J; junction bases left unmatched: 8. The CDR3 contains 13 residues.

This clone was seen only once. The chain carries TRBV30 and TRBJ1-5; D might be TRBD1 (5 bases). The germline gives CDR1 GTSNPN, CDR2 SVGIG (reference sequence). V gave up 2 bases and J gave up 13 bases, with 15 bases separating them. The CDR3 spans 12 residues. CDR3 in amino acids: CAWSPRQGVQHF. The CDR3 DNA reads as TGTGCCTGGAGTCCCCGTCAAGGGGTTCAGCATTTT.

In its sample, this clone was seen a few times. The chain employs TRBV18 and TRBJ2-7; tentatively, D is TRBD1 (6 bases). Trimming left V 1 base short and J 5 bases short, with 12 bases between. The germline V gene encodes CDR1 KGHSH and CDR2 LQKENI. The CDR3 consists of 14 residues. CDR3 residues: CASSPLYRVDEQYF. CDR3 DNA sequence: TGTGCCAGCTCACCACTGTACAGGGTGGACGAGCAGTACTTC.

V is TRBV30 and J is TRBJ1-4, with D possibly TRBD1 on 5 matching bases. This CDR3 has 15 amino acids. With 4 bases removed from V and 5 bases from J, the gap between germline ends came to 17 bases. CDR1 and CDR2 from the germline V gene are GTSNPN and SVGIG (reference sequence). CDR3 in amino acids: CAWILKAGLNEKLFF. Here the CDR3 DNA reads TGTGCCTGGATCCTCAAGGCAGGGCTAAATGAAAAACTGTTTTTT. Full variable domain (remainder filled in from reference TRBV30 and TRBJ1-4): SQTIHQWPATLVQPVGSPLSLECTVEGTSNPNLYWYRQAAGRGLQLLFYSVGIGQISSEVPQNLSASRPQDRQFILSSKKLLLSDSGFYLCAWILKAGLNEKLFFGSGTQLSVL.

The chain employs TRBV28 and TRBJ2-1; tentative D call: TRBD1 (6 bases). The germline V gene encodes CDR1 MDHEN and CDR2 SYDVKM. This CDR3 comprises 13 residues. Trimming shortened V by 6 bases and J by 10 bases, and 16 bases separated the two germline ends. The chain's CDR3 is CASSQIQGDEQFF. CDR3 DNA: TGTGCCAGCAGCCAAATACAGGGAGACGAGCAGTTCTTC.

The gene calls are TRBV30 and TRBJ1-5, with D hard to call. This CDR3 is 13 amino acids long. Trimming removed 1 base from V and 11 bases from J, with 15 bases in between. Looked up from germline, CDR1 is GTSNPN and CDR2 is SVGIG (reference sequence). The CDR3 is CAWSAGLPGTQHF. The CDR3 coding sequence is TGTGCCTGGAGTGCAGGACTGCCCGGGACCCAGCATTTT.

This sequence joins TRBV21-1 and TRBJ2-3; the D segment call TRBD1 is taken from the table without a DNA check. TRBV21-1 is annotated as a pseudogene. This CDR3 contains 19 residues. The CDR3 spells CASSKVPETPGPSTDTQYF. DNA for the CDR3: TGTGCCAGCAGCAAAGTGCCAGAGACACCTGGCCCTAGCACAGATACGCAGTATTTT.

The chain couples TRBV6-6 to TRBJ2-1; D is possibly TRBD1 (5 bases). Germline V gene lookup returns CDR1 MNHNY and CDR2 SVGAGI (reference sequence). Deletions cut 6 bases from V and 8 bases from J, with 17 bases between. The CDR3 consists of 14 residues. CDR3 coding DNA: TGTGCCAGCAGCCGAGACAGAGTTGATGATGAGCAGTTCTTC. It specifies CASSRDRVDDEQFF.

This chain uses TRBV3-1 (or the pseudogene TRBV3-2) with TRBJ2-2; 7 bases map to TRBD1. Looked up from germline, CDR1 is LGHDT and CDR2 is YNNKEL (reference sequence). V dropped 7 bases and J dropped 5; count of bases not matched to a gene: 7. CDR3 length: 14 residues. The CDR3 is CASTRQGGTGELFF. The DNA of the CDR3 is TGTGCCAGCACCCGACAGGGTGGGACCGGGGAGCTGTTTTTT.

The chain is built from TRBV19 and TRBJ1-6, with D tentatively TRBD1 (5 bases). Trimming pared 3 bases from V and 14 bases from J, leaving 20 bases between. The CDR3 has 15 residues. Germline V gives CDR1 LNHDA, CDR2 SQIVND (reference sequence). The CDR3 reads CASSIPGQGLWALHF. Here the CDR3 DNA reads TGTGCCAGTAGTATCCCCGGTCAGGGCCTGTGGGCCCTCCACTTT.

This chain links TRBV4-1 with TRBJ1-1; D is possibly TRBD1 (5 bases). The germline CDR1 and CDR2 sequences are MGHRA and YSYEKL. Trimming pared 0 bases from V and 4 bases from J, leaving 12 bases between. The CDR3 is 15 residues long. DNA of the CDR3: TGCGCCAGCAGCCAAGAAGGCAGGGCTGGCACTGAAGCTTTCTTT. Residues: CASSQEGRAGTEAFF.

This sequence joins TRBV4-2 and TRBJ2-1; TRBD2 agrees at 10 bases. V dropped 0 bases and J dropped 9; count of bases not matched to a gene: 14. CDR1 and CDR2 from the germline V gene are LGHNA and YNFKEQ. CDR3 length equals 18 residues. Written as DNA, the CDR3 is TGTGCCAGCAGCCAAGAGGTAGGCGGACTAGCGGCTTTTGGTGAGCAGTTCTTC. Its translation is CASSQEVGGLAAFGEQFF.

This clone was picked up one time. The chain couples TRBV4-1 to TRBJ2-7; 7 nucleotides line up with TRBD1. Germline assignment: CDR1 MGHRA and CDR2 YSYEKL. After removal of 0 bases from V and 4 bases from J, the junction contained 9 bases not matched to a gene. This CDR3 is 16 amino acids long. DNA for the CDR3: TGCGCCAGCAGCCAAGACCAAGACAGGGCCCTTTACGAGCAGTACTTC. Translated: CASSQDQDRALYEQYF.

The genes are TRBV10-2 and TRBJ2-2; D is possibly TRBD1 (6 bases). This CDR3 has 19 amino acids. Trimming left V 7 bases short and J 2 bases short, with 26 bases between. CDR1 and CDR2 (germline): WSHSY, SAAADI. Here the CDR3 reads CASIIPHRETFLNTGELFF. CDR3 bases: TGCGCCAGCATAATACCCCACAGGGAAACCTTCCTTAACACCGGGGAGCTGTTTTTT.

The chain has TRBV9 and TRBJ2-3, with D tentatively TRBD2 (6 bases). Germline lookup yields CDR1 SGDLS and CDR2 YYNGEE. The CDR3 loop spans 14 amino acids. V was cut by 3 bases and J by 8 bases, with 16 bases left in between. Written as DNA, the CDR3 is TGTGCCAGCAGCGCCTTCCGGATGGAGGGTACGCAGTATTTT. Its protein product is CASSAFRMEGTQYF. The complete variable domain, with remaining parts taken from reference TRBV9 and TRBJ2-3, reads DSGVTQTPKHLITATGQRVTLRCSPRSGDLSVYWYQQSLDQGLQFLIQYYNGEERAKGNILERFSAQQFPDLHSELNLSSLELGDSALYFCASSAFRMEGTQYFGPGTRLTVL.

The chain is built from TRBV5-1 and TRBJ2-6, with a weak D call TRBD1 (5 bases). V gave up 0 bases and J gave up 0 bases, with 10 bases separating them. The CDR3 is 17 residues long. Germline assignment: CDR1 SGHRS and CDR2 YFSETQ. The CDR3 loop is CASSLETASSGANVLTF. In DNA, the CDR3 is TGCGCCAGCAGCTTGGAGACAGCTAGCTCTGGGGCCAACGTCCTGACTTTC.

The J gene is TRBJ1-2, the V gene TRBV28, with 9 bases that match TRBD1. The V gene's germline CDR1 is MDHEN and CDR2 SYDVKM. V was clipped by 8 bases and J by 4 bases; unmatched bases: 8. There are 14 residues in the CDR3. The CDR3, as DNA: TGTGCCAGCCATCCTCCGGGACAGGGCTATGGCTACACCTTC. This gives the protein CASHPPGQGYGYTF.

The CDR3 coding sequence is TGCGCCAGCAGCTCCTCCACAGGCCAAGAGACCCAGTACTTC. This codes for CASSSSTGQETQYF. This chain connects TRBV5-1 to TRBJ2-5, with D perhaps TRBD1 (5 bases). The V end lost 3 bases, the J end lost 1 base, and 10 bases lay between the germline ends. This CDR3 spans 14 amino acids. The germline CDR1 and CDR2 sequences are SGHRS and YFSETQ.